The 23 T cell receptor beta chains below all came from one sample that was sequenced in a study of technical replicates of blood from several donors. TCRdb keeps only in-frame clones here, not all; method: immunoSEQ multiplex PCR. The sample lists about 13,000 clones; 80% to 90% were seen once. Sequencing was performed on PBMCs. Source of these receptors: a human donor in good health.

This sequence joins TRBV30 and TRBJ1-2; 8 bases align to TRBD1. The CDR3 contains 15 residues. Unmatched junction bases numbered 8, after V lost 1 base and J lost 4 bases. Per germline, CDR1 GTSNPN and CDR2 SVGIG (reference sequence). As DNA, the CDR3 is TGTGCCTGGAGTGACTGGACAGGGTATAGCTATGGCTACACCTTC. This sequence encodes CAWSDWTGYSYGYTF.

The chain employs TRBV27 and TRBJ2-7; D perhaps matches TRBD1 (5 bases). The V and J ends lost 6 bases and 1 base respectively, with 10 bases between them. Germline CDR1 reads MNHEY; CDR2 reads SMNVEV (reference sequence). The CDR3 extends over 13 amino acids. CDR3 DNA sequence: TGTGCCAGCAGCCCAAGGGGATCCTACGAGCAGTACTTC. Protein sequence: CASSPRGSYEQYF.

The chain uses TRBV5-1 and TRBJ2-1, with 12 nucleotides matching TRBD2. The trim removed 1 base at V and 7 bases at J, leaving 6 bases unmatched. The CDR3 is made up of 16 amino acids. CDR1 and CDR2 from the germline V gene are SGHRS and YFSETQ. Here the CDR3 DNA reads TGCGCCAGCAGCTTGCTTCTAGCGGGAGGGGGTAATGAGCAGTTCTTC. It specifies CASSLLLAGGGNEQFF.

This clone was recorded only once. The V and J genes are TRBV19 and TRBJ1-1, with 7 bases lining up with TRBD1. This CDR3 has 16 residues. The germline V gene encodes CDR1 LNHDA and CDR2 SQIVND (reference sequence). Germline trimming cut 5 bases from V and 1 base from J; bases unmatched to any gene: 10. CDR3 sequence: CASSANGQEQNTEAFF. CDR3 bases: TGTGCCAGTAGTGCCAATGGACAGGAGCAGAACACTGAAGCTTTCTTT.

The rearrangement links TRBV29-1 to TRBJ2-2, with TRBD2 matching over 8 bases. CDR3 length: 14 residues. Per the germline V gene, CDR1 is SQVTM and CDR2 is ANQGSEA. With 5 bases clipped from V and 6 bases from J, the junction kept 8 bases outside the gene matches. CDR3 DNA sequence: TGCAGCGTTTTCCGGAGCGGGAGAGCCGGGGAGCTGTTTTTT. Protein sequence: CSVFRSGRAGELFF.

This chain links TRBV6-5 with TRBJ1-3; TRBD1 matches 8 bases. The junction had 5 bases not matched to a gene; V was cut back by 0 bases and J by 4 bases. This CDR3 comprises 16 residues. Germline V lookup: CDR1 MNHEY, CDR2 SVGAGI. CDR3 sequence reads: CASSYSARGHGNTIYF. The CDR3 region has the DNA TGTGCCAGCAGTTACTCGGCCAGGGGGCACGGAAACACCATATATTTT.

This chain uses TRBV11-3 with TRBJ2-3, with TRBD2 matching over 8 bases. Unmatched junction bases numbered 0, after V lost 1 base and J lost 6 bases. The CDR3 has 13 amino acids. CDR1 is SGHNT, CDR2 YENEEA, per germline. This chain's CDR3 is CASSLGTSDTQYF. In DNA form, the CDR3 reads TGTGCCAGCAGCTTAGGGACTAGCGATACGCAGTATTTT.

This chain uses TRBV28 with TRBJ1-2; weak D call: TRBD1 (6 bases). Germline V lookup: CDR1 MDHEN, CDR2 SYDVKM. This CDR3 is built from 14 residues. V lost 6 bases and J lost 2, with 13 bases in between. This chain's CDR3 is CASRSGQGNYGYTF. CDR3 DNA sequence: TGTGCCAGCAGGTCGGGACAAGGAAACTATGGCTACACCTTC.

The rearrangement joins TRBV6-5 to TRBJ1-5; D remains ambiguous. The CDR3 is 13 amino acids. Germline V lookup: CDR1 MNHEY, CDR2 SVGAGI. Trimming stripped 4 bases from V and 7 bases from J, with 11 bases between. CDR3 amino acids: CASSSAPRQPQHF. The CDR3, as DNA: TGTGCCAGCAGTTCGGCCCCGAGGCAGCCCCAGCATTTT.

The V call is TRBV19, the J call TRBJ1-1, with TRBD1 matching over 8 bases. The CDR3 contains 14 residues. Per germline, CDR1 LNHDA and CDR2 SQIVND (reference sequence). Trimming at V came to 4 bases and at J to 5 bases, leaving 6 bases not matched to a gene. In DNA form, the CDR3 reads TGTGCCAGTAGTACCCAGGGGGCCGGGACTGAAGCTTTCTTT. It specifies CASSTQGAGTEAFF.

This chain uses TRBV21-1 with TRBJ2-7; TRBD1 reflects the table's D call only, with no check against the DNA. TRBV21-1 is labeled a pseudogene. This CDR3 spans 14 amino acids. This CDR3 reads CASSKATGHYEQYF. CDR3 nucleotide sequence: TGTGCCAGCAGCAAAGCCACAGGGCACTACGAGCAGTACTTC.

This chain connects TRBV27 to TRBJ1-4; no clear D. The CDR3 is 15 residues long. Germline V gene sequence: CDR1 MNHEY, CDR2 SMNVEV (reference sequence). V was cut by 8 bases and J by 3 bases, with 16 bases left in between. DNA for the CDR3: TGTGCCAGCTCCCTTTCCCTCGCGGCTAATGAAAAACTGTTTTTT. This gives the protein CASSLSLAANEKLFF.

The rearrangement links TRBV2 to TRBJ2-7, with 14 bases that match TRBD2. This CDR3 has 15 amino acids. Germline V lookup: CDR1 SNHLY, CDR2 FYNNEI. The trim removed 6 bases at V and 7 bases at J, leaving 8 bases unmatched. CDR3 protein: CASSERLAGGREQYF. DNA of the CDR3: TGTGCCAGCAGCGAAAGACTAGCGGGAGGGAGGGAGCAGTACTTC. The entire variable domain, with the rest obtained from reference TRBV2 and TRBJ2-7, is as follows: EPEVTQTPSHQVTQMGQEVILRCVPISNHLYFYWYRQILGQKVEFLVSFYNNEISEKSEIFDDQFSVERPDGSNFTLKIRSTKLEDSAMYFCASSERLAGGREQYFGPGTRLTVT.

The chain links TRBV11-2 to TRBJ1-4; D call uncertain. Germline loops: CDR1 SGHAT, CDR2 FQNNGV. The CDR3 is made up of 15 amino acids. Trimming took off 5 bases at V and 3 bases at J, with 13 bases between the two ends. The CDR3 loop reads CASSPATEANEKLFF. The CDR3 coding sequence is TGTGCCAGCAGCCCAGCGACGGAAGCTAATGAAAAACTGTTTTTT.

The chain carries TRBV5-4 and TRBJ2-5; D remains ambiguous. This CDR3 is built from 14 residues. Germline-derived CDR1 and CDR2 are SGHNT and YYREEE (reference sequence). The germline V and J ends were trimmed by 1 base and 2 bases, with 9 bases remaining between them. CDR3 sequence: CASSLFSQQETQYF. The CDR3 nucleotides read TGTGCCAGCAGCTTGTTTTCACAGCAAGAGACCCAGTACTTC.

J is TRBJ2-2 and V is TRBV5-1, with D perhaps matching TRBD2 (7 bases). The CDR3 extends over 17 amino acids. Germline CDR1 SGHRS, CDR2 YFSETQ. V was shortened by 0 bases and J by 5 bases, with 17 bases between the two germline ends. For the CDR3, the DNA is TGCGCCAGCAGCTTGGCCACCCAGGGAGGGGGGACCGGGGAGCTGTTTTTT. Its protein is CASSLATQGGGTGELFF.

The chain combines TRBV6-1 with TRBJ2-7; TRBD1 matches 12 bases. CDR1 is MNHNS, CDR2 SASEGT, per germline. V dropped 0 bases and J dropped 5; count of bases not matched to a gene: 2. The CDR3 is 15 residues long. The CDR3 reads CASSEAGTGGHEQYF. The CDR3 DNA reads as TGTGCCAGCAGTGAAGCCGGGACAGGGGGCCACGAGCAGTACTTC.

The gene calls are TRBV6-5 and TRBJ1-2, with 9 positions matching TRBD1. Germline CDR1 is MNHEY and CDR2 is SVGAGI. The CDR3 has 15 amino acids. The trim removed 7 bases at V and 3 bases at J, leaving 9 bases unmatched. The DNA of the CDR3 is TGTGCCAGCAAACTCCGCCGGGACAGGGACTATGGCTACACCTTC. The encoded protein is CASKLRRDRDYGYTF.

This clone was seen just once. The rearrangement joins TRBV27 to TRBJ2-3; perhaps TRBD2 as D (6 bases). V lost 4 bases to trimming and J lost 4 bases, with 12 bases between them. The V gene's germline CDR1 is MNHEY and CDR2 SMNVEV (reference sequence). The CDR3 has 14 residues. CDR3 protein: CASSSSRESDTQYF. CDR3 in DNA: TGTGCCAGCAGTTCGAGCCGGGAGTCAGATACGCAGTATTTT.

The chain has TRBV6-6 and TRBJ2-1; 12 bases align to TRBD2. With 5 bases clipped from V and 4 bases from J, the junction kept 3 bases outside the gene matches. The CDR3 is made up of 15 amino acids. Germline V gene data show CDR1 as MNHNY and CDR2 as SVGAGI (reference sequence). The CDR3 region is CASSPLAGGYNEQFF. CDR3 bases: TGTGCCAGCAGTCCACTAGCGGGAGGTTACAATGAGCAGTTCTTC.

This clone has only a few counts. V gene TRBV27 combines with J gene TRBJ2-5; D is ambiguous. Trimming took 6 bases from V and 4 from J, leaving 9 bases between them. The CDR3 contains 12 residues. Germline V gene data show CDR1 as MNHEY and CDR2 as SMNVEV (reference sequence). This CDR3 reads CASSIIGETQYF. DNA of the CDR3: TGTGCCAGCAGCATCATCGGAGAGACCCAGTACTTC.

This clone has only one observation. The chain recombines TRBV6-1 with TRBJ2-1; maybe TRBD2 (6 bases). V lost 6 bases and J 3 bases, leaving 15 bases between the germline ends. Germline V gene sequence: CDR1 MNHNS, CDR2 SASEGT. The CDR3 has 15 residues. CDR3 DNA: TGTGCCAGCAGCCGAACTAGCCTAAGCTACAATGAGCAGTTCTTC. It encodes CASSRTSLSYNEQFF.

This clone was seen a handful of times. The chain links TRBV29-1 to TRBJ1-4; D unclear. The CDR3 contains 15 residues. Trimming cost V 7 bases and J 6 bases, with 21 bases left between them. CDR1 SQVTM and CDR2 ANQGSEA come from the germline V gene. CDR3 in amino acids: CSAGGSATNDEKLFF. The CDR3, as DNA: TGCAGCGCTGGCGGGAGTGCAACTAATGATGAAAAACTGTTTTTT.